These 18 T cell receptor beta chains share one sample of origin, sequenced in a study of blood T cell repertoires in COVID-19. The method was immunoSEQ multiplex PCR; TCRdb's version includes in-frame clones alone and lacks a portion of them. The profile shows tens of thousands of clones, approximately 80% of them singletons. Sequences were obtained from peripheral blood. The receptors here all came from a man older than 75 with COVID-19, enrolled during active disease.

J is TRBJ2-5 and V is TRBV29-1; no reliable D call. This CDR3 is 9 amino acids long. V was cut by 4 bases and J by 7 bases, with 4 bases left in between. Germline V gene data show CDR1 as SQVTM and CDR2 as ANQGSEA. The CDR3 nucleotides read TGCAGCGTTGGGGCGACCCAGTACTTC. As protein: CSVGATQYF.

CDR3 bases: TGTGCCAGCAGTTTTGGGGGGGGCTATCGGTATGGCTACACCTTC. Amino acids: CASSFGGGYRYGYTF. The chain uses TRBV27 and TRBJ1-2, with D possibly being TRBD1 (6 bases). The CDR3 is 15 residues long. CDR1 MNHEY and CDR2 SMNVEV come from the germline V gene (reference sequence). V was trimmed by 3 bases and J by 5 bases, leaving 16 bases between them.

As DNA, the CDR3 is TGTGCCAGCAGCCTTACAGCGGTGAACACCGGGGAGCTGTTTTTT. Encoded protein: CASSLTAVNTGELFF. This rearrangement joins TRBV6-5 to TRBJ2-2, with D perhaps TRBD2 (5 bases). Per germline, CDR1 MNHEY and CDR2 SVGAGI. The V end lost 6 bases, the J end lost 1 base, and 12 bases lay between the germline ends. The CDR3 runs to 15 residues.

The rearrangement uses TRBV3-1 (or the pseudogene TRBV3-2) and TRBJ1-3; D not resolved. The length of the CDR3 is 15 residues. The germline V gene has CDR1 LGHDT and CDR2 YNNKEL (reference sequence). Trimming removed 1 base from V and 0 bases from J, with 7 bases in between. The CDR3 here is CASSQGSNSGNTIYF. The CDR3, as DNA: TGTGCCAGCAGCCAAGGGTCTAACTCTGGAAACACCATATATTTT.

Worth noting for this clone: Germline and junction disagree at one end, which may indicate a read error. The rearrangement uses TRBV7-7 and TRBJ2-3, with 11 bases fitting TRBD2. In germline, CDR1 is SSHAT, CDR2 FNYEAQ (reference sequence). This CDR3 contains 17 residues. In nucleotides, the CDR3 is TGTGCTAGCAGCGTAGCGGGGGGGCCGGGCAGCACAGATACGCAGTATTTT. Its translation: CASSVAGGPGSTDTQYF.

The rearrangement joins TRBV2 to TRBJ2-5, with D uncertain. The germline V gene has CDR1 SNHLY and CDR2 FYNNEI. Trimming took 4 bases from V and 5 from J, leaving 11 bases between them. This CDR3 contains 13 residues. In DNA form, the CDR3 reads TGTGCCAGCAGTGCCCCTAGTACGGAGACCCAGTACTTC. Protein: CASSAPSTETQYF.

The chain is built from TRBV6-5 and TRBJ2-1; the D gene is possibly TRBD1 (5 bases). CDR3 size: 14 residues. The ends were cut back, 5 bases at V and 6 bases at J, with 14 bases in the middle. Per the germline V gene, CDR1 is MNHEY and CDR2 is SVGAGI. CDR3 sequence (DNA): TGTGCCAGCAGTACCCCCCTTGGGGCCAATGAGCAGTTCTTC. Its translation is CASSTPLGANEQFF.

V is TRBV21-1 and J is TRBJ2-7; the table gives TRBD1 as D, unverified against the DNA. TRBV21-1 is listed as a pseudogene. The CDR3 is 15 amino acids. Here the CDR3 DNA reads TGTGCCAGCAGCTTGGGACAGGGAGGGAACTACGAGCAGTACTTC. This sequence encodes CASSLGQGGNYEQYF.

The chain employs TRBV7-2 and TRBJ1-2, with D uncertain. Per the germline V gene, CDR1 is SGHTA and CDR2 is FQGNSA. CDR3 length: 13 amino acids. V lost 3 bases and J lost 2, with 7 bases in between. The chain's CDR3 is CASSFRQNYGYTF. As DNA, the CDR3 is TGTGCCAGCAGCTTCAGGCAGAACTATGGCTACACCTTC.

This chain connects TRBV30 to TRBJ1-1; D possibly corresponds to TRBD1 (5 bases). The CDR3 runs to 11 residues. V lost 1 base and J lost 10, with 10 bases in between. Germline values: CDR1 GTSNPN, CDR2 SVGIG (reference sequence). The CDR3 sequence: CAWSGGVGAFF. In DNA, the CDR3 is TGTGCCTGGAGTGGGGGGGTAGGAGCTTTCTTT.

The rearrangement links TRBV6-5 to TRBJ2-7; no clear D. Trimming cost V 0 bases and J 3 bases, with 15 bases left between them. Germline CDR1 and CDR2: MNHEY and SVGAGI. The CDR3 spans 16 residues. CDR3 residues: CASSYSRSSLYYEQYF. DNA for the CDR3: TGTGCCAGCAGTTACTCGAGGTCCTCCCTCTACTACGAGCAGTACTTC.

This rearrangement joins TRBV6-5 to TRBJ2-7; D not certain. The CDR3 is 13 residues long. Trimming stripped 2 bases from V and 2 bases from J, with 7 bases between. CDR1 and CDR2 from the germline V gene are MNHEY and SVGAGI. CDR3 residues: CASSYRGTYEQYF. The CDR3 coding sequence is TGTGCCAGCAGTTACCGCGGTACCTACGAGCAGTACTTC.

In the case of this clone: The junction shows a germline mismatch at one end, possibly a read error. The chain carries TRBV5-6 and TRBJ2-7, with a weak D call TRBD2 (5 bases). This CDR3 comprises 12 residues. CDR1 SGHDT and CDR2 YYEEEE come from the germline V gene. The CDR3 DNA sequence: TGTGCCAGCAGCTTGGCCTTAGCGAGTCTTGTCTTC. Its translation is CASSLALASLVF. The entire variable domain, with the rest obtained from reference TRBV5-6 and TRBJ2-7, is as follows: DAGVTQSPTHLIKTRGQQVTLRCSPKSGHDTVSWYQQALGQGPQFIFQYYEEEERQRGNFPDRFSGHQFPNYSSELNVNALLLGDSALYLCASSLALASLVFGPGTRLTVT.

The chain combines TRBV10-3 with TRBJ1-3; D unresolved. Germline CDR1 ENHRY, CDR2 SYGVKD. The CDR3 runs to 15 residues. V was cut by 0 bases and J by 0 bases, with 6 bases left in between. This chain's CDR3 is CAISESRNSGNTIYF. The CDR3 region has the DNA TGTGCCATCAGTGAGTCCAGAAACTCTGGAAACACCATATATTTT.

In this sample, this clone turned up many times. The chain's CDR3 is CASGPLNSYEQYF. The CDR3 bases are TGTGCTAGTGGTCCGTTAAACTCCTACGAGCAGTACTTC. The V and J genes are TRBV12-5 and TRBJ2-7; D is unclear. Trimming stripped 5 bases from V and 0 bases from J, with 8 bases between. Germline CDR1 is LGHNT and CDR2 is FRNRAP. The CDR3 contains 13 residues.

The chain combines TRBV11-1 with TRBJ2-1; possibly TRBD2 for D (6 bases). The CDR3 extends over 12 amino acids. Trimming left V 0 bases short and J 9 bases short, with 6 bases between. Germline V CDR1 and CDR2: SGHAT, FQDESV (reference sequence). The CDR3 protein is CASSLAGGEQFF. As DNA, the CDR3 is TGTGCCAGCAGCTTAGCGGGGGGTGAGCAGTTCTTC. The whole variable domain, remainder taken from reference TRBV11-1 and TRBJ2-1, is EAEVAQSPRYKITEKSQAVAFWCDPISGHATLYWYRQILGQGPELLVQFQDESVVDDSQLPKDRFSAERLKGVDSTLKIQPAELGDSAMYLCASSLAGGEQFFGPGTRLTVL.

J is TRBJ2-7 and V is TRBV9; maybe TRBD1 (6 bases). Trimming removed 0 bases at V and 0 bases at J, with 10 bases between. CDR3 length: 15 amino acids. Germline V gene data show CDR1 as SGDLS and CDR2 as YYNGEE. In nucleotides, the CDR3 is TGTGCCAGCAGCGTAGAGGGGGTGAGCTCCTACGAGCAGTACTTC. Translating it yields CASSVEGVSSYEQYF.

The chain has TRBV3-1 (or the pseudogene TRBV3-2) and TRBJ1-2; D uncertain. This CDR3 spans 12 amino acids. Trimming pared 4 bases from V and 8 bases from J, leaving 11 bases between. The germline CDR1 and CDR2 sequences are LGHDT and YNNKEL (reference sequence). The CDR3: CASSLESRGYTF. The CDR3 nucleotides are TGTGCCAGCAGCCTAGAATCCAGGGGCTACACCTTC.